Listed below are T cell receptor beta chains from one sample, sequenced in a study of cytomegalovirus exposure and HLA in healthy donors. Method: immunoSEQ multiplex PCR; TCRdb's copy keeps in-frame clones and lacks some. Counted here are about 130,000 clones, more than 9% occurring once; the ten biggest clones make up 4.6%. Sequencing was done on a sample of PBMCs. The receptors were gathered from a woman aged 18 to 35 in good health and CMV-seropositive. The CDR3 runs from the conserved cysteine through the conserved F or W. Each record gives: D gene, J gene, clone size, V gene, CDR3 DNA, CDR3 protein. The D gene is left open where the match is weak. Not every row has a clone size; where given, it reads once, few, many or a size class.

D gene: TRBD1
J gene: TRBJ1-5
clone size: NA
V gene: TRBV14
CDR3 DNA: TGTGCCAGTCGCCGGGACAGTAAAAACCTGAGGAGCAATCAGCCCCAGCATTTT
CDR3 protein: CASRRDSKNLRSNQPQHF

D gene: NA
J gene: TRBJ1-4
clone size: many
V gene: TRBV6-6
CDR3 DNA: TGTGCCTCATTCGCAGAAAATAATGAAAAACTGTTTTTT
CDR3 protein: CASFAENNEKLFF

D gene: NA
J gene: TRBJ1-2
clone size: NA
V gene: TRBV27
CDR3 DNA: TGTGCCAGCAGCCCGCTAGGGAGCCGCGGCTACACCTTC
CDR3 protein: CASSPLGSRGYTF

D gene: NA
J gene: TRBJ1-2
clone size: few
V gene: TRBV18
CDR3 DNA: TGTGCCAGCACCCCGACCCCGGCCAGGGAAGGTAACGGCTACACCTTC
CDR3 protein: CASTPTPAREGNGYTF

D gene: TRBD1
J gene: TRBJ2-7
clone size: NA
V gene: TRBV7-6
CDR3 DNA: TGTGCCAGCAGCTTAGATGCAGGGGGCTACGAGCAGTACTTC
CDR3 protein: CASSLDAGGYEQYF

D gene: NA
J gene: TRBJ2-7
clone size: NA
V gene: TRBV10-3
CDR3 DNA: TGTGCCATCAGTGGCCCTCAGGGGGGCGAGCAGTACTTC
CDR3 protein: CAISGPQGGEQYF

D gene: TRBD2
J gene: TRBJ2-7
clone size: NA
V gene: TRBV15
CDR3 DNA: TGTGCCACCAGCAGAGATATAGGCGGGAGTTACTACGAGCAGTACTTC
CDR3 protein: CATSRDIGGSYYEQYF

D gene: NA
J gene: TRBJ1-2
clone size: NA
V gene: TRBV6-5
CDR3 DNA: TGTGCCAGCACCCAAATGGGGGCCGACTATGGCTACACCTTC
CDR3 protein: CASTQMGADYGYTF

D gene: TRBD1
J gene: TRBJ2-7
clone size: NA
V gene: TRBV30
CDR3 DNA: TGTGCCTGGGGCAGACAGGGATACGAGCAGTACTTC
CDR3 protein: CAWGRQGYEQYF

D gene: TRBD2
J gene: TRBJ2-1
clone size: few
V gene: TRBV7-3
CDR3 DNA: TGTGCCAGCAGCCCCTTGGCGGGAGTGTCGAATGAGCAGTTCTTC
CDR3 protein: CASSPLAGVSNEQFF

D gene: TRBD2
J gene: TRBJ2-1
clone size: few
V gene: TRBV6-1
CDR3 DNA: TGTGCCAGCAGGAGCGGGAGGGCCGAAATCGATGAGCAGTTCTTC
CDR3 protein: CASRSGRAEIDEQFF

D gene: TRBD2
J gene: TRBJ2-7
clone size: NA
V gene: TRBV27
CDR3 DNA: TGTGCCAGCAGCAGCTTCCCTGTAGACGGACTAGTCCACGAGCAGTACTTC
CDR3 protein: CASSSFPVDGLVHEQYF

D gene: NA
J gene: TRBJ2-2
clone size: few
V gene: TRBV14
CDR3 DNA: TGTGCCAGCAGCCAAGATCCCGCCGGGATCGGGGAGCTGTTTTTT
CDR3 protein: CASSQDPAGIGELFF

D gene: NA
J gene: TRBJ1-1
clone size: NA
V gene: TRBV7-9
CDR3 DNA: TGTGCCAGCAGTCTTCTTGAAGCTTTCTTT
CDR3 protein: CASSLLEAFF

D gene: NA
J gene: TRBJ1-2
clone size: NA
V gene: TRBV6-5
CDR3 DNA: TGTGCCAGCAGTTACCATAGAAGGGGCGCTAACTATGGCTACACCTTC
CDR3 protein: CASSYHRRGANYGYTF

D gene: NA
J gene: TRBJ2-7
clone size: few
V gene: TRBV23-1
CDR3 DNA: TGCGCCAGTCCCCTTAAATGCTTTCAGGGCGAGCAGTACTTC
CDR3 protein: CASPLKCFQGEQYF

D gene: TRBD1
J gene: TRBJ2-7
clone size: few
V gene: TRBV5-6
CDR3 DNA: TGTGCCAGCAGCTTGAGGACAGGGGGAAGGACCTACGAGCAGTACTTC
CDR3 protein: CASSLRTGGRTYEQYF

D gene: TRBD1
J gene: TRBJ2-4
clone size: few
V gene: TRBV27
CDR3 DNA: TGTGCCAGCAGTTTCGGGACAGGGGGGAACATTAAGTACTTT
CDR3 protein: CASSFGTGGNIKYF

D gene: NA
J gene: TRBJ1-2
clone size: few
V gene: TRBV19
CDR3 DNA: TGTGCCAGTAGTTTCTCGCTCACAGGGAATGGCTACACCTTC
CDR3 protein: CASSFSLTGNGYTF

D gene: TRBD1
J gene: TRBJ2-7
clone size: NA
V gene: TRBV7-6
CDR3 DNA: TGTGCCAGCAGCGCCGGGACAGGGTCACCCTACGAGCAGTACTTC
CDR3 protein: CASSAGTGSPYEQYF

D gene: NA
J gene: TRBJ2-3
clone size: few
V gene: TRBV7-9
CDR3 DNA: TGTGCCAGCAGCCAACCGAGGTTAGATACGCAGTATTTT
CDR3 protein: CASSQPRLDTQYF

D gene: NA
J gene: TRBJ2-3
clone size: NA
V gene: TRBV2
CDR3 DNA: TGTGCCAGCAGCCGTGTCCCAGATACGCAGTATTTT
CDR3 protein: CASSRVPDTQYF

D gene: TRBD2
J gene: TRBJ2-7
clone size: NA
V gene: TRBV27
CDR3 DNA: TGTGCCAGCCGACTAGCGGGAGCCTACGAGCAGTACTTC
CDR3 protein: CASRLAGAYEQYF

D gene: NA
J gene: TRBJ2-5
clone size: few
V gene: TRBV14
CDR3 DNA: TGTGCCAGCAGCCAAGGTGTTGAGGGTGCAGTCCCCCAGTACTTC
CDR3 protein: CASSQGVEGAVPQYF

D gene: NA
J gene: TRBJ2-4
clone size: few
V gene: TRBV30
CDR3 DNA: TGTGCCTGGAGTTTTGCGGGCCTAGCCAAAAACATTCAGTACTTC
CDR3 protein: CAWSFAGLAKNIQYF

D gene: NA
J gene: TRBJ1-5
clone size: NA
V gene: TRBV4-1
CDR3 DNA: TGCGCCAGCAGCCAAGAGCAGGGCAATCAGCCCCAGCATTTT
CDR3 protein: CASSQEQGNQPQHF

D gene: NA
J gene: TRBJ2-7
clone size: once
V gene: TRBV10-3
CDR3 DNA: TGTGCCATCGCGGTGGGGCCCTACGAGCAGTACTTC
CDR3 protein: CAIAVGPYEQYF

D gene: TRBD1
J gene: TRBJ1-2
clone size: few
V gene: TRBV5-1
CDR3 DNA: TGCGCCAGCAGCCCGGGGGGGACAGAAAAAGGCTACACCTTC
CDR3 protein: CASSPGGTEKGYTF

D gene: TRBD1
J gene: TRBJ1-2
clone size: NA
V gene: TRBV4-2
CDR3 DNA: TGTGCCAGCAGCCCAAACCTGTTTGACAGGGACGAAGATGGCTACACCTTC
CDR3 protein: CASSPNLFDRDEDGYTF

D gene: TRBD2
J gene: TRBJ2-1
clone size: NA
V gene: TRBV5-1
CDR3 DNA: TGCGCCAGCAGCAAGGGAGGGTTCTCCTACAATGAGCAGTTCTTC
CDR3 protein: CASSKGGFSYNEQFF

D gene: TRBD1
J gene: TRBJ1-5
clone size: few
V gene: TRBV9
CDR3 DNA: TGTGCCAGCAGCCAGATGGCAGGACAGGTCAATCAGCCCCAGCATTTT
CDR3 protein: CASSQMAGQVNQPQHF

D gene: NA
J gene: TRBJ2-3
clone size: NA
V gene: TRBV5-1
CDR3 DNA: TGCGCCAGCAGCTACGCCGGGACTAGCACAGATACGCAGTATTTT
CDR3 protein: CASSYAGTSTDTQYF

D gene: TRBD1
J gene: TRBJ1-2
clone size: NA
V gene: TRBV5-4
CDR3 DNA: TGTGCCAGCAGCTCCGATACAGGGGGCAACGGCTACACCTTC
CDR3 protein: CASSSDTGGNGYTF

D gene: TRBD2
J gene: TRBJ2-7
clone size: NA
V gene: TRBV11-2
CDR3 DNA: TGTGCCAGCAGCCCTCAGCAAATAGCGGGAGGCATACTCCCCTACGAGCAGTACTTC
CDR3 protein: CASSPQQIAGGILPYEQYF

D gene: NA
J gene: TRBJ2-7
clone size: few
V gene: TRBV28
CDR3 DNA: TGTGCCAGCAGTCCCTACCAAATCTACGAGCAGTACTTC
CDR3 protein: CASSPYQIYEQYF

D gene: NA
J gene: TRBJ2-2
clone size: NA
V gene: TRBV5-6
CDR3 DNA: TGTGCCAGCAGCTTGCCCACATCCGGGGAGCTGTTTTTT
CDR3 protein: CASSLPTSGELFF

D gene: TRBD2
J gene: TRBJ2-5
clone size: NA
V gene: TRBV7-7
CDR3 DNA: TGTGCTAGCAGCGACTGGACTAGCGGGATGGGAGAGACCCAGTACTTC
CDR3 protein: CASSDWTSGMGETQYF

D gene: NA
J gene: TRBJ2-7
clone size: NA
V gene: TRBV5-4
CDR3 DNA: TGTGCCAGCAGCTTGTCTAGTGGCTACGAGCAGTACTTC
CDR3 protein: CASSLSSGYEQYF

D gene: NA
J gene: TRBJ1-1
clone size: few
V gene: TRBV2
CDR3 DNA: TGTGCCAGCAGGGAGGACACTGAAGCTTTCTTT
CDR3 protein: CASREDTEAFF

D gene: TRBD2
J gene: TRBJ2-1
clone size: NA
V gene: TRBV19
CDR3 DNA: TGTGCCAGTAGTCCGCGCCTAGCGGGAGGGTACAATGAGCAGTTCTTC
CDR3 protein: CASSPRLAGGYNEQFF

D gene: NA
J gene: TRBJ2-3
clone size: NA
V gene: TRBV28
CDR3 DNA: TGTGCCAGCAGGATGACAGGTCCGACAGATACGCAGTATTTT
CDR3 protein: CASRMTGPTDTQYF

D gene: NA
J gene: TRBJ2-1
clone size: few
V gene: TRBV29-1
CDR3 DNA: TGCAGCGTTGACGGGTTTGGCGGACTAGGGGGTAATGAGCAGTTCTTC
CDR3 protein: CSVDGFGGLGGNEQFF

D gene: NA
J gene: TRBJ1-1
clone size: NA
V gene: TRBV19
CDR3 DNA: TGTGCCAGCGTCAAACAGGGTGGCACTGAAGCTTTCTTT
CDR3 protein: CASVKQGGTEAFF

D gene: NA
J gene: TRBJ2-1
clone size: few
V gene: TRBV4-1
CDR3 DNA: TGCGCCAGCAGCTCCCACTCCGGGACTGTGCGCACCTACAATGAGCAGTTCTTC
CDR3 protein: CASSSHSGTVRTYNEQFF

D gene: TRBD1
J gene: TRBJ1-1
clone size: many
V gene: TRBV19
CDR3 DNA: TGTGCCAGTAGTTCCCGACAGGGCACGAACACTGAAGCTTTCTTT
CDR3 protein: CASSSRQGTNTEAFF

D gene: NA
J gene: TRBJ2-5
clone size: NA
V gene: TRBV10-3
CDR3 DNA: TGTGCCATTGGAGAAGAGACCCAGTACTTC
CDR3 protein: CAIGEETQYF

D gene: TRBD1
J gene: TRBJ1-2
clone size: NA
V gene: TRBV6-6
CDR3 DNA: TGTGCCAGCAGGACAGGGTCCAACTATGGCTACACCTTC
CDR3 protein: CASRTGSNYGYTF

D gene: NA
J gene: TRBJ2-7
clone size: NA
V gene: TRBV25-1
CDR3 DNA: TGTGCCAGCAGTGGTTCCATCATCTACGAGCAGTACTTC
CDR3 protein: CASSGSIIYEQYF

D gene: NA
J gene: TRBJ1-4
clone size: NA
V gene: TRBV10-3
CDR3 DNA: TGTGCCATCAGTGACTTCATAGGCGCGGATGAAAAACTGTTTTTT
CDR3 protein: CAISDFIGADEKLFF

D gene: NA
J gene: TRBJ2-7
clone size: NA
V gene: TRBV4-1
CDR3 DNA: TGCGCCAGCAGCGATCCCTACGACGAGCAGTACTTC
CDR3 protein: CASSDPYDEQYF

D gene: TRBD2
J gene: TRBJ2-1
clone size: NA
V gene: TRBV14
CDR3 DNA: TGTGCCAGCAGCCAGACTTCCGGACTAGCGGGAGGGGGCATTCGCAATGAGCAGTTCTTC
CDR3 protein: CASSQTSGLAGGGIRNEQFF

D gene: NA
J gene: TRBJ2-5
clone size: NA
V gene: TRBV19
CDR3 DNA: TGTGCCAGTAGTATACTCAGTCGAGAGACCCAGTACTTC
CDR3 protein: CASSILSRETQYF

D gene: NA
J gene: TRBJ2-7
clone size: NA
V gene: TRBV6-5
CDR3 DNA: TGTGCCAGCAGACGCGGTGTAAGCTCCTACGAGCAGTACTTC
CDR3 protein: CASRRGVSSYEQYF

D gene: NA
J gene: TRBJ1-1
clone size: NA
V gene: TRBV9
CDR3 DNA: TGTGCCAGCAGCTTCTCCGGGGGATCGAACACTGAAGCTTTCTTT
CDR3 protein: CASSFSGGSNTEAFF

D gene: NA
J gene: TRBJ2-7
clone size: few
V gene: TRBV27
CDR3 DNA: TGTGCCAGCAGTTTAAGCGGGCCCGCCTACGAGCAGTACTTC
CDR3 protein: CASSLSGPAYEQYF

D gene: TRBD1
J gene: TRBJ1-5
clone size: NA
V gene: TRBV25-1
CDR3 DNA: TGTGCCAGCAGTGGAGGGACAGGGTACAATCAGCCCCAGCATTTT
CDR3 protein: CASSGGTGYNQPQHF

D gene: TRBD2
J gene: TRBJ2-1
clone size: NA
V gene: TRBV28
CDR3 DNA: TGTGCCAGCAGTTTTCGGCTAGCGGGTTACTACAATGAGCAGTTCTTC
CDR3 protein: CASSFRLAGYYNEQFF

D gene: NA
J gene: TRBJ1-1
clone size: NA
V gene: TRBV30
CDR3 DNA: TGTGCCTGGAGTGCCCAGATTCACACTGAAGCTTTCTTT
CDR3 protein: CAWSAQIHTEAFF

D gene: NA
J gene: TRBJ2-3
clone size: few
V gene: TRBV10-3
CDR3 DNA: TGTGCCATCAGGGACTCTGCCACAGATACGCAGTATTTT
CDR3 protein: CAIRDSATDTQYF

D gene: NA
J gene: TRBJ2-5
clone size: few
V gene: TRBV18
CDR3 DNA: TGTGCCAGCTCACCACCTATGAGCTCTCTGGGCCTCAAGGAGACCCAGTACTTC
CDR3 protein: CASSPPMSSLGLKETQYF